These T cell receptor beta chains were read from a single sample in a study of patients and donors after allogeneic stem cell transplantation. TCRdb reprocessed the RT-PCR reads via MiXCR and lists one record per CDR3 protein. Among hundreds of thousands of distinct CDR3 sequences, 16% were seen once, and the ten largest hold 6.5% to 7.5%. The sample was blood, either unsorted or a sorted T cell fraction (not recorded which). The receptors were sampled from a human donor who was either an allogeneic HSCT recipient or a stem cell or donor lymphocyte infusion donor (not recorded which). It is not recorded whose cells these are; they may come from a transplant donor. Each CDR3 is given with its conserved first and last residue. Each record gives: D gene, J gene, V gene, clone size, CDR3 protein, CDR3 DNA. D genes are given only for firm matches. Rows give clone size only sometimes, using once, few, many, or a class for an expanded clone.

D gene: NA; J gene: TRBJ2-5; V gene: TRBV7-9; clone size: few; CDR3 protein: CASSTRPPRGETQYF; CDR3 DNA: TGTGCCAGCAGCACAAGACCCCCCCGTGGGGAGACCCAGTACTTC
D gene: NA; J gene: TRBJ1-1; V gene: TRBV12-3/TRBV12-4; clone size: few; CDR3 protein: CASSFDLNTEAFF; CDR3 DNA: TGTGCCAGCAGTTTCGACTTGAACACTGAAGCTTTCTTT
D gene: NA; J gene: TRBJ2-5; V gene: TRBV5-6; clone size: NA; CDR3 protein: CASSADLRRIETQYF; CDR3 DNA: TGTGCCAGCAGCGCAGATTTAAGGAGGATAGAGACCCAGTACTTC
D gene: NA; J gene: TRBJ2-7; V gene: TRBV12-3/TRBV12-4; clone size: NA; CDR3 protein: CASSLGYLAYEQYF; CDR3 DNA: TGTGCCAGCAGTTTAGGTTACCTTGCCTACGAGCAGTACTTC
D gene: NA; J gene: TRBJ2-1; V gene: TRBV4-2; clone size: few; CDR3 protein: CASSHYEVSSSYNEQFF; CDR3 DNA: TGTGCCAGCAGCCACTATGAGGTTTCGAGCTCCTACAATGAGCAGTTCTTC
D gene: TRBD2; J gene: TRBJ2-1; V gene: TRBV27; clone size: few; CDR3 protein: CASSFPGLAGGPNEQFF; CDR3 DNA: TGTGCCAGCAGTTTCCCTGGACTAGCGGGGGGGCCGAATGAGCAGTTCTTC
D gene: NA; J gene: TRBJ1-2; V gene: TRBV11-2; clone size: NA; CDR3 protein: CASSLVSGQGGSGYTF; CDR3 DNA: TGTGCCAGCAGCTTAGTCTCCGGGCAGGGAGGGAGTGGCTACACCTTC
D gene: NA; J gene: TRBJ1-1; V gene: TRBV7-2; clone size: NA; CDR3 protein: CASSRRSLNRATEAFF; CDR3 DNA: TGTGCCAGCAGCCGACGCTCGCTAAACAGGGCCACTGAAGCTTTCTTT
D gene: NA; J gene: TRBJ2-5; V gene: TRBV20-1; clone size: few; CDR3 protein: CSARARLYPNFQYF; CDR3 DNA: TGCAGTGCTCGAGCTAGACTCTACCCCAATTTCCAGTACTTC
D gene: NA; J gene: TRBJ2-6; V gene: TRBV20-1; clone size: few; CDR3 protein: CSARTSGTTGANVLTF; CDR3 DNA: TGCAGTGCTAGGACCTCCGGGACAACTGGGGCCAACGTCCTGACTTTC
D gene: NA; J gene: TRBJ2-3; V gene: TRBV7-8; clone size: NA; CDR3 protein: CASLDSTDTQYF; CDR3 DNA: TGTGCCAGCCTAGACAGCACAGATACGCAGTATTTT
D gene: NA; J gene: TRBJ1-2; V gene: TRBV5-1; clone size: NA; CDR3 protein: CASSLGSVYGYTF; CDR3 DNA: TGCGCCAGCAGCTTGGGGTCGGTCTATGGCTACACCTTC
D gene: TRBD1; J gene: TRBJ2-1; V gene: TRBV24-1; clone size: many; CDR3 protein: CATQQFGQGAYNEQFF; CDR3 DNA: TGTGCCACCCAGCAGTTCGGACAGGGGGCCTACAATGAGCAGTTCTTC
D gene: TRBD1; J gene: TRBJ2-2; V gene: TRBV11-3; clone size: NA; CDR3 protein: CASSLVFGTAHTGELFF; CDR3 DNA: TGTGCCAGCAGCTTAGTCTTTGGGACAGCACACACCGGGGAGCTGTTTTTT
D gene: NA; J gene: TRBJ1-5; V gene: TRBV27; clone size: few; CDR3 protein: CASSWGRGGNQPQHF; CDR3 DNA: TGTGCCAGCAGTTGGGGACGCGGGGGGAATCAGCCCCAGCATTTT
D gene: TRBD1; J gene: TRBJ1-5; V gene: TRBV5-1; clone size: NA; CDR3 protein: CASSWLSGQPSNQPQHF; CDR3 DNA: TGCGCCAGCAGCTGGCTGTCGGGACAGCCTAGCAATCAGCCCCAGCATTTT
D gene: TRBD2; J gene: TRBJ2-3; V gene: TRBV20-1; clone size: NA; CDR3 protein: CSARDHRAGLITDTQYF; CDR3 DNA: TGCAGTGCTAGAGATCATAGAGCGGGGCTTATCACAGATACGCAGTATTTT
D gene: NA; J gene: TRBJ2-3; V gene: TRBV20-1; clone size: NA; CDR3 protein: CSARDGGADTQYF; CDR3 DNA: TGCAGTGCTAGAGATGGGGGCGCAGATACGCAGTATTTT
D gene: NA; J gene: TRBJ1-2; V gene: TRBV2; clone size: NA; CDR3 protein: CASIAGSYGYTF; CDR3 DNA: TGTGCCAGCATCGCGGGATCCTATGGCTACACCTTC
D gene: TRBD1; J gene: TRBJ1-1; V gene: TRBV7-3; clone size: NA; CDR3 protein: CASSSGTGLEAFF; CDR3 DNA: TGTGCCAGCAGCTCCGGGACAGGCCTTGAAGCTTTCTTT
D gene: NA; J gene: TRBJ1-4; V gene: TRBV5-1; clone size: NA; CDR3 protein: CASSLSGRGEKLFF; CDR3 DNA: TGCGCCAGCAGCTTGTCAGGTAGAGGAGAAAAACTGTTTTTT
D gene: TRBD1; J gene: TRBJ1-1; V gene: TRBV5-1; clone size: NA; CDR3 protein: CASSLGGQGVTEAFF; CDR3 DNA: TGCGCCAGCAGCTTGGGAGGACAGGGGGTCACTGAAGCTTTCTTT
D gene: NA; J gene: TRBJ1-5; V gene: TRBV11-2; clone size: NA; CDR3 protein: CASSLDRGSLGSQHF; CDR3 DNA: TGTGCCAGCAGCTTAGATCGAGGCAGCCTCGGGTCCCAGCATTTT
D gene: NA; J gene: TRBJ1-5; V gene: TRBV5-8; clone size: few; CDR3 protein: CASRRDRSWQPQHF; CDR3 DNA: TGTGCCAGCAGACGGGACCGATCGTGGCAGCCCCAGCATTTT
D gene: NA; J gene: TRBJ2-1; V gene: TRBV6-5; clone size: few; CDR3 protein: CASSYLPEDYNEQFF; CDR3 DNA: TGTGCCAGCAGTTACCTTCCTGAGGATTACAATGAGCAGTTCTTC
D gene: NA; J gene: TRBJ2-5; V gene: TRBV7-9; clone size: NA; CDR3 protein: CASSLDVGAVGETQYF; CDR3 DNA: TGTGCCAGCAGCCTGGACGTGGGAGCCGTTGGGGAGACCCAGTACTTC
D gene: NA; J gene: TRBJ1-1; V gene: TRBV7-8; clone size: few; CDR3 protein: CASSLGVKGRRSEAFF; CDR3 DNA: TGTGCCAGCAGCTTAGGGGTCAAGGGGAGGAGGTCTGAAGCTTTCTTT
D gene: TRBD2; J gene: TRBJ2-7; V gene: TRBV15; clone size: NA; CDR3 protein: CATSRDRASGTYEQYF; CDR3 DNA: TGTGCCACCAGCAGAGATCGGGCTAGCGGTACCTACGAGCAGTACTTC
D gene: NA; J gene: TRBJ2-1; V gene: TRBV18; clone size: NA; CDR3 protein: CASSPQNYEQFF; CDR3 DNA: TGTGCCAGCTCACCTCAGAACTATGAGCAGTTCTTC
D gene: NA; J gene: TRBJ1-1; V gene: TRBV4-1; clone size: few; CDR3 protein: CASSQESQFTEAFF; CDR3 DNA: TGCGCCAGCAGCCAAGAGAGTCAATTCACTGAAGCTTTCTTT
D gene: NA; J gene: TRBJ2-3; V gene: TRBV20-1; clone size: NA; CDR3 protein: CSARVLRGRSDTQYF; CDR3 DNA: TGCAGTGCTAGAGTGCTGCGGGGTCGCTCAGATACGCAGTATTTT
D gene: TRBD2; J gene: TRBJ2-7; V gene: TRBV6-5; clone size: few; CDR3 protein: CASSYLAGGKSSYEQYF; CDR3 DNA: TGTGCCAGCAGTTACTTAGCGGGAGGAAAGAGCTCCTACGAGCAGTACTTC
D gene: NA; J gene: TRBJ1-4; V gene: TRBV29-1; clone size: few; CDR3 protein: CSATTITTNEKLFF; CDR3 DNA: TGCAGCGCCACGACCATAACAACTAATGAAAAACTGTTTTTT
D gene: NA; J gene: TRBJ1-4; V gene: TRBV11-2; clone size: NA; CDR3 protein: CASSLVGFGALNEKLFF; CDR3 DNA: TGTGCCAGCAGCTTAGTGGGCTTTGGAGCGCTTAATGAAAAACTGTTTTTT
D gene: TRBD1; J gene: TRBJ1-2; V gene: TRBV2; clone size: few; CDR3 protein: CAGEGQGNYGYTF; CDR3 DNA: TGTGCCGGAGAGGGACAGGGGAACTATGGCTACACCTTC
D gene: TRBD2; J gene: TRBJ2-7; V gene: TRBV4-1; clone size: many; CDR3 protein: CASSQESSGMSSYEQYF; CDR3 DNA: TGCGCCAGCAGCCAAGAGTCTAGCGGGATGAGCTCCTACGAGCAGTACTTC
D gene: NA; J gene: TRBJ1-6; V gene: TRBV12-3/TRBV12-4; clone size: NA; CDR3 protein: CASSPGVSPLHF; CDR3 DNA: TGTGCCAGCAGTCCAGGGGTTTCACCCCTCCACTTT
D gene: TRBD2; J gene: TRBJ2-1; V gene: TRBV2; clone size: NA; CDR3 protein: CASRLAGGLNNEQFF; CDR3 DNA: TGTGCCAGCAGGCTAGCGGGGGGGCTCAACAATGAGCAGTTCTTC
D gene: TRBD2; J gene: TRBJ2-7; V gene: TRBV4-2; clone size: NA; CDR3 protein: CASSQGTSGSTGYEQYF; CDR3 DNA: TGTGCCAGCAGCCAAGGGACTAGCGGGAGCACAGGCTACGAGCAGTACTTC
D gene: NA; J gene: TRBJ1-4; V gene: TRBV20-1; clone size: NA; CDR3 protein: CSARRFSANEKLFF; CDR3 DNA: TGCAGTGCGCGTCGGTTCTCGGCTAATGAAAAACTGTTTTTT
D gene: NA; J gene: TRBJ1-1; V gene: TRBV30; clone size: NA; CDR3 protein: CAWSFGVRDTEAFF; CDR3 DNA: TGTGCCTGGAGTTTCGGGGTACGGGACACTGAAGCTTTCTTT